This TCR beta chain comes out of a study of OX40 agonist ivuxolimab in advanced cancers. In the study overall: Dose-escalation patients' cancers were hepatocellular carcinoma, melanoma, renal cell or head and neck cancer. It was permissible to have had prior anti-PD-1, anti-PD-L1 or anti-CTLA-4 therapy, and approximately 38% had some.

Study-wide results and limits: CD4+ T cells averaged fewer expanded clones than CD8+ T cells.

As for this clone: Its antigen remains unknown.

Some clones are missing from TCRdb's copy, which holds only in-frame ones; the method was immunoSEQ multiplex PCR. Among approximately 82,000 clones listed, just under 95% were seen once. The ends lost 4 bases at V and 1 base at J; junction bases unmatched: 7. Germline CDR1 and CDR2: KGHSH and LQKENI. The CDR3 is 17 residues long. The source was CD4+ or CD8+ T cells sorted from blood, collected in a trial of the OX40 agonist ivuxolimab. The sequence derives from an adult with an advanced solid tumor such as melanoma, head and neck, liver or kidney cancer. V and J are TRBV18 and TRBJ2-6; TRBD1 matches 7 bases. The CDR3 region is CASSLFTGASGANVLTF. The CDR3 bases are TGTGCCAGCTCACTATTTACAGGGGCATCTGGGGCCAACGTCCTGACTTTC.